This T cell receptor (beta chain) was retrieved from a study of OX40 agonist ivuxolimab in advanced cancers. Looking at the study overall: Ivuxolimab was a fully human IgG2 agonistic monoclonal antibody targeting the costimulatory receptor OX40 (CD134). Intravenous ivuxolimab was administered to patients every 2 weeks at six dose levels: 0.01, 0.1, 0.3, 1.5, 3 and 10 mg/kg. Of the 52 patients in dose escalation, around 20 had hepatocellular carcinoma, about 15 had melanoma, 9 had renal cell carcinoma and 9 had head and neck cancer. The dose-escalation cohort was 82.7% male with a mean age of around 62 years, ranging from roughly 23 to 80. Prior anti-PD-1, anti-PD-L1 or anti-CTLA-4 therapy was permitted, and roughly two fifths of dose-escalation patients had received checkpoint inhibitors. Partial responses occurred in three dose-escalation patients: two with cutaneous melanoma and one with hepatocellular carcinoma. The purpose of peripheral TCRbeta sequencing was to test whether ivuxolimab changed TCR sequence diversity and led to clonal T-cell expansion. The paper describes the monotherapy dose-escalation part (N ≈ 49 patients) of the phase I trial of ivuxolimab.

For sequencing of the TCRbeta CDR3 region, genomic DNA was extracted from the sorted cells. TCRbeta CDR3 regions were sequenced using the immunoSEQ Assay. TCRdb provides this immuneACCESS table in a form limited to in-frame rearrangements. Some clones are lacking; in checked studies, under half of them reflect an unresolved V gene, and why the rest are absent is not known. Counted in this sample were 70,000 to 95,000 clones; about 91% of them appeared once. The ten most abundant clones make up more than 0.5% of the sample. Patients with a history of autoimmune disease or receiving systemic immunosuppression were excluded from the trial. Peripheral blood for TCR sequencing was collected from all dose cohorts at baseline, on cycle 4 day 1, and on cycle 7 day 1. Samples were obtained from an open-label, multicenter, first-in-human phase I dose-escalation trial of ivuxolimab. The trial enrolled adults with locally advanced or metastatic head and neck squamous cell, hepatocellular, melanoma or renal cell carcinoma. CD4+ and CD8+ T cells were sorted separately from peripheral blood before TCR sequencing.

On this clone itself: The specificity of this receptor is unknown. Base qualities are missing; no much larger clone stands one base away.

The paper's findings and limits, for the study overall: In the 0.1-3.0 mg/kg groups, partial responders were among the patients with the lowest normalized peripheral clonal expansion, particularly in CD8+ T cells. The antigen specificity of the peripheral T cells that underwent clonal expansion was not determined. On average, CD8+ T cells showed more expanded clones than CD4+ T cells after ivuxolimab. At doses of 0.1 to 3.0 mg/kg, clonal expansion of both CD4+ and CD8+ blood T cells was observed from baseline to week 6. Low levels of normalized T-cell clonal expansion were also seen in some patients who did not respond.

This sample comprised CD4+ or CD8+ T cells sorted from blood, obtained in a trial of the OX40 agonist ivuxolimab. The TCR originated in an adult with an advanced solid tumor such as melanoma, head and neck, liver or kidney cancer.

The CDR3 amino acid sequence is: CASSHDGQGRDGYTF. The nucleotide sequence reads TGCGCCAGCAGCCATGACGGACAGGGAAGGGACGGCTACACCTTC. Recombination linked TRBV4-1 to TRBJ1-2, with 8 middle bases fitting TRBD1. CDR1 MGHRA and CDR2 YSYEKL are derived from the germline V gene. V ends up 3 bases short and J 8 bases short, with an unmatched junction base count of 11. From the cysteine up to the phenylalanine, the CDR3 has a length of 15 residues. Of all the DNA, just the CDR3 is kept, 45 bases in frame from base 1.